The 20 T cell receptor beta chains presented below share a single source sample, sequenced in a study of T cells in Graves' hyperthyroidism and ophthalmopathy. The investigators amplified TCR beta CDR3 regions from RNA transcripts. With the HTBI primer set, the TCR CDR3 went through a first round of RT-PCR. From the multiplex PCR reads, TCRdb called clonotypes with MiXCR, one entry per CDR3 protein. The profile shows about half a million distinct CDR3 sequences, 15% to 20% of them singletons. The sequenced sample was blood. Receptors originate from a man aged 40-49 years with Graves' ophthalmopathy.

In its sample, this clonotype was seen many times. The chain has TRBV12-3 or TRBV12-4 and TRBJ2-5; no firm D call. V lost 0 bases to trimming and J lost 3 bases, with 11 bases between them. This CDR3 has 15 amino acids. The CDR3 coding sequence is TGTGCCAGCAGTTTAGCGCTAAGGGTTAAAGAGACCCAGTACTTC. It is translated as CASSLALRVKETQYF.

This sequence joins TRBV20-1 and TRBJ2-1; D might be TRBD1 (6 bases). The germline V gene encodes CDR1 DFQATT and CDR2 SNEGSKA (reference sequence). This CDR3 spans 18 amino acids. V gave up 0 bases and J gave up 0 bases, with 18 bases separating them. The DNA of the CDR3 is TGCAGTGCTAGAGATTTGTTAGGGGGTGCCCTCTCCTACAATGAGCAGTTCTTC. Amino acid sequence: CSARDLLGGALSYNEQFF.

This sequence joins TRBV7-2 and TRBJ2-1; D gene unclear. Germline-derived CDR1 and CDR2 are SGHTA and FQGNSA. This CDR3 has 15 residues. Trimming stripped 3 bases from V and 0 bases from J, with 9 bases between. The chain's CDR3 is CASSFTTSSYNEQFF. CDR3 nucleotides: TGTGCCAGCAGCTTTACTACAAGCTCCTACAATGAGCAGTTCTTC.

This chain links TRBV5-5 with TRBJ1-2; unclear D gene. Germline loops: CDR1 SGHKS, CDR2 YYEKEE (reference sequence). The CDR3 extends over 13 amino acids. Trimming shortened V by 7 bases and J by 6 bases, and 16 bases separated the two germline ends. The CDR3 protein is CASGLFLKDGYTF. The CDR3 DNA reads TGTGCCAGCGGACTATTTCTTAAGGATGGCTACACCTTC. Complete variable domain (other parts from reference TRBV5-5 and TRBJ1-2): DAGVTQSPTHLIKTRGQQVTLRCSPISGHKSVSWYQQVLGQGPQFIFQYYEKEERGRGNFPDRFSARQFPNYSSELNVNALLLGDSALYLCASGLFLKDGYTFGSGTRLTVV.

This clonotype was seen at least ten times. This chain links TRBV7-2 with TRBJ2-5; possibly TRBD1 for D (5 bases). CDR1 is SGHTA, CDR2 FQGNSA, per germline. Trimming pared 1 base from V and 2 bases from J, leaving 8 bases between. This CDR3 is built from 14 residues. The CDR3 spells CASSLGAGQETQYF. The CDR3 coding sequence is TGTGCCAGCAGCTTAGGTGCAGGGCAAGAGACCCAGTACTTC.

This clonotype was found many times. This chain joins TRBV7-9 and TRBJ2-7, with 11 bases fitting TRBD1. From germline, CDR1 is SEHNR and CDR2 FQNEAQ (reference sequence). V shed 2 bases and J 2 bases; nucleotides not matched to a gene: 2. The CDR3 covers 15 residues. As DNA, the CDR3 is TGTGCCAGCAGCTTACCGGGACAGGGGGCCTACGAGCAGTACTTC. Its translation: CASSLPGQGAYEQYF.

The genes are TRBV19 and TRBJ2-3, with 10 bases identical to TRBD1. V trimming: 9 bases; J trimming: 1 base; junction bases outside the gene matches: 7. This CDR3 comprises 15 residues. Germline V lookup: CDR1 LNHDA, CDR2 SQIVND (reference sequence). The CDR3 DNA reads TGTGCCAGCCGTCGACAGGGGGCGCGCACAGATACGCAGTATTTT. It codes for CASRRQGARTDTQYF. Complete variable domain (other parts from reference TRBV19 and TRBJ2-3): DGGITQSPKYLFRKEGQNVTLSCEQNLNHDAMYWYRQDPGQGLRLIYYSQIVNDFQKGDIAEGYSVSREKKESFPLTVTSAQKNPTAFYLCASRRQGARTDTQYFGPGTRLTVL.

The rearrangement uses TRBV20-1 and TRBJ2-3; D might be TRBD2 (5 bases). Germline CDR1 DFQATT, CDR2 SNEGSKA (reference sequence). The CDR3 length is 15 residues. V shed 5 bases and J shed 2 bases, with 17 bases lying between them. CDR3 protein: CSALTQAGPTDTQYF. The CDR3 bases are TGCAGTGCTTTAACTCAGGCGGGCCCCACAGATACGCAGTATTTT.

This clonotype came up many times. The chain recombines TRBV20-1 with TRBJ2-5, with D maybe TRBD2 (6 bases). The V end was cut by 2 bases, the J end by 7 bases, with 11 bases between. The CDR3 has 12 amino acids. Germline lookup yields CDR1 DFQATT and CDR2 SNEGSKA (reference sequence). CDR3 loop: CSARSGVPTQYF. CDR3 sequence (DNA): TGCAGTGCTAGATCGGGGGTGCCGACCCAGTACTTC.

This clonotype has a count of ten or more. V gene TRBV6-2 or TRBV6-3 combines with J gene TRBJ2-7, with D possibly TRBD2 on 6 matching bases. Germline assignment: CDR1 MNHEY and CDR2 SVGEGT. Trimming cost V 6 bases and J 2 bases, with 17 bases left between them. The CDR3 length is 15 residues. The CDR3 DNA reads TGTGCCAGCAGGGAGGGACTTCCCGGACCCTACGAGCAGTACTTC. The encoded protein is CASREGLPGPYEQYF.

The chain joins TRBV7-6 to TRBJ1-6; D is uncertain. V lost 0 bases, J lost 5 bases, and 5 bases lay in between. The CDR3 is 14 amino acids. In germline, CDR1 is SGHVS, CDR2 FNYEAQ. The CDR3 DNA reads TGTGCCAGCAGCTTAGCCCCAAATAATTCACCCCTCCACTTT. This translates into CASSLAPNNSPLHF.

This clonotype was detected a few times. A much bigger clone sits one base away, suggesting this may be a read error. This chain links TRBV11-1 with TRBJ2-5, with D maybe TRBD1 (6 bases). The CDR3 loop spans 15 amino acids. From germline, CDR1 is SGHAT and CDR2 FQDESV (reference sequence). The CDR3 spells CASSNRVGKEETRYF. The DNA of the CDR3 is TGTGCCAGCAGCAACAGGGTTGGAAAAGAAGAGACCCGGTACTTC.

This clonotype was found a few times. V and J are TRBV5-1 and TRBJ2-1, with 8 bases aligning to TRBD2. Germline V gene data show CDR1 as SGHRS and CDR2 as YFSETQ. This CDR3 spans 15 amino acids. After removal of 1 base from V and 6 bases from J, the junction contained 6 bases not matched to a gene. CDR3 region: CASSLRTSRPNEQFF. The CDR3 coding sequence is TGCGCCAGCAGCTTGCGGACTAGCAGACCCAATGAGCAGTTCTTC.

This clonotype has at least ten counts. This rearrangement joins TRBV2 to TRBJ2-1, with 9 bases fitting TRBD2. V was pared by 8 bases and J by 2 bases, with 10 bases of the junction left unmatched. Germline V gives CDR1 SNHLY, CDR2 FYNNEI. The CDR3 spans 16 residues. The CDR3 nucleotides read TGTGCCAGCTTAGGACTAGCGTCCTACACCTACAATGAGCAGTTCTTC. Its protein product is CASLGLASYTYNEQFF.

The chain joins TRBV20-1 to TRBJ2-1, with D tentatively TRBD2 (6 bases). The V and J ends lost 5 bases and 3 bases respectively, with 8 bases between them. CDR3 length equals 12 residues. Looked up from germline, CDR1 is DFQATT and CDR2 is SNEGSKA (reference sequence). The CDR3 sequence is CSAGGFYNEQFF. As DNA, the CDR3 is TGCAGTGCTGGGGGGTTCTACAATGAGCAGTTCTTC.

The chain links TRBV5-8 to TRBJ1-4; D is perhaps TRBD1 (5 bases). The CDR3 is made up of 16 amino acids. CDR1 is SGHTS and CDR2 is YDEGEE in the germline V gene. V gave up 5 bases and J gave up 5 bases, with 19 bases separating them. CDR3 sequence: CASSFRLGRGNEKLFF. The CDR3, as DNA: TGTGCCAGCAGTTTTAGGCTCGGACGGGGGAATGAAAAACTGTTTTTT.

This clonotype was found a few times. Possible read error: a much larger clone is one base away. The CDR3 region has the DNA TGTGCCAGCAGCCCGGGACAGGGAACCTACAAGCAGTACTTC. Its protein is CASSPGQGTYKQYF. The chain recombines TRBV28 with TRBJ2-7; 9 nucleotides line up with TRBD1. Germline V lookup: CDR1 MDHEN, CDR2 SYDVKM. The CDR3 consists of 14 residues.

The chain links TRBV4-2 to TRBJ1-3; D gene unclear. The CDR3 is 16 residues long. The V gene's germline CDR1 is LGHNA and CDR2 YNFKEQ. Trimming stripped 3 bases from V and 4 bases from J, with 16 bases between. The CDR3 coding sequence is TGTGCCAGCAGCCAGGATAGACTACTTGGAGGAAACACCATATATTTT. This gives the protein CASSQDRLLGGNTIYF.

CDR3 amino acids: CASSWGTGYNEQFF. The CDR3, as DNA: TGTGCTAGTTCTTGGGGGACAGGGTACAATGAGCAGTTCTTC. The chain has TRBV12-5 and TRBJ2-1, with 9 bases matching TRBD1. The V gene end was trimmed by 8 bases and the J gene end by 4 bases; junction bases not matched to a gene: 6. Germline lookup yields CDR1 LGHNT and CDR2 FRNRAP. The CDR3 has 14 amino acids.

This clonotype was picked up many times. The rearrangement joins TRBV20-1 to TRBJ2-3, with TRBD2 as a possible D gene (6 bases). With 0 bases removed from V and 0 bases from J, the gap between germline ends came to 13 bases. The CDR3 sequence is 16 residues long. CDR1 is DFQATT and CDR2 is SNEGSKA in the germline V gene (reference sequence). The CDR3 DNA reads TGCAGTGCTAGAGATCGGGACTCCTCTAGCACAGATACGCAGTATTTT. It codes for CSARDRDSSSTDTQYF.